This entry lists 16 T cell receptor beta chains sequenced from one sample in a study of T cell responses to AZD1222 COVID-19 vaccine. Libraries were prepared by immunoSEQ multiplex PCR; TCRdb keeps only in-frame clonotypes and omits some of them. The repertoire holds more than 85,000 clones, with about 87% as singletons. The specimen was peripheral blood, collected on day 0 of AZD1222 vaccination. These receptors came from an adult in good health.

CDR3 nucleotide sequence: TGCGCCAGCCGGAGGAGGGGGACTAGCGGGAGGGTGTATGGGGAGCAGTTCTTC. Translation: CASRRRGTSGRVYGEQFF. The V gene is TRBV10-2, the J gene TRBJ2-1; TRBD2 aligns across 16 bases. The CDR3 consists of 18 residues. Germline-derived CDR1 and CDR2 are WSHSY and SAAADI. Unmatched junction bases numbered 17, after V lost 8 bases and J lost 10 bases.

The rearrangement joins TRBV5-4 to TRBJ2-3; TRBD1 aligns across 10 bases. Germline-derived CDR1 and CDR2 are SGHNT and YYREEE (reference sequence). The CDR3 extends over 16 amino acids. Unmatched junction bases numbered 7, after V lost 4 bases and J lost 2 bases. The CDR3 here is CASSLRTGGPTDTQYF. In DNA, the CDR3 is TGTGCCAGCAGCCTTAGGACAGGGGGTCCCACAGATACGCAGTATTTT. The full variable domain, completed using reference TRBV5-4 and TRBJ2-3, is ETGVTQSPTHLIKTRGQQVTLRCSSQSGHNTVSWYQQALGQGPQFIFQYYREEENGRGNFPPRFSGLQFPNYSSELNVNALELDDSALYLCASSLRTGGPTDTQYFGPGTRLTVL.

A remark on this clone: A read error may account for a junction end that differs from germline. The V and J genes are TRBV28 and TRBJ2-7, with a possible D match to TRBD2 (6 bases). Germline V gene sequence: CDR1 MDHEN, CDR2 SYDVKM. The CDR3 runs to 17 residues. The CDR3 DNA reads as TGTGCCAGCAGTTTACACGGTAGAACACGAGGGGCTTCGGGGGTCCACTTC. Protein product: CASSLHGRTRGASGVHF.

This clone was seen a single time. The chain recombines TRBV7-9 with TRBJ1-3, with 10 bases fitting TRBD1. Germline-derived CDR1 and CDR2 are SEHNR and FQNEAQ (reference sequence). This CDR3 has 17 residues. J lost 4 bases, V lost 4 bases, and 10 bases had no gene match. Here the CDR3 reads CASSSTGTGVFGNTIYF. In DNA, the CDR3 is TGTGCCAGCAGCTCTACCGGGACAGGGGTTTTCGGAAACACCATATATTTT.

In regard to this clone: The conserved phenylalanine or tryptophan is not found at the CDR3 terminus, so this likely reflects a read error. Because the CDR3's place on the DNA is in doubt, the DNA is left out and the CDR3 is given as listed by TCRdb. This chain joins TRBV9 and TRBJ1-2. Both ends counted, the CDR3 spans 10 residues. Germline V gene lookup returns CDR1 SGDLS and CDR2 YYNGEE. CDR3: CASRILWIGY.

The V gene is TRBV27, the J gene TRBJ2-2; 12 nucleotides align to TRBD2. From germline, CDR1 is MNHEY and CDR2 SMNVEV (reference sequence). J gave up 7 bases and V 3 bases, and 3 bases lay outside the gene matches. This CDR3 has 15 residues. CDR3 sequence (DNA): TGTGCCAGCAGTTTTGGACTAGCGGGAATCGGGGAGCTGTTTTTT. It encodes CASSFGLAGIGELFF.

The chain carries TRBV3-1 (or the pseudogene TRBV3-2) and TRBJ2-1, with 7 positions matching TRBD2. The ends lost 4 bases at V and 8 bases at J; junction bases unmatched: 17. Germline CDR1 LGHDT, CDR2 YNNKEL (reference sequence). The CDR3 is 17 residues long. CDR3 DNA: TGTGCCAGCAGCCCAAAGGAGTGGATAGCGGGTATTGATGAGCAGTTCTTC. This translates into CASSPKEWIAGIDEQFF.

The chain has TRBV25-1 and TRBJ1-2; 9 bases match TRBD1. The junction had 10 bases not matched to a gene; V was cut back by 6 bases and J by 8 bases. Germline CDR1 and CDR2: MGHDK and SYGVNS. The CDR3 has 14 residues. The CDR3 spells CASSSGTGTYGYTF. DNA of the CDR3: TGTGCCAGCAGCTCCGGGACAGGGACATACGGCTACACCTTC.

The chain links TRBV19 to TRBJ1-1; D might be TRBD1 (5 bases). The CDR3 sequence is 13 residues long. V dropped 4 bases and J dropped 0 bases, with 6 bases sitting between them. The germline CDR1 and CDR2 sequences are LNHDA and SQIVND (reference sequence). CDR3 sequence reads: CASSRQLNTEAFF. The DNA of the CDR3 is TGTGCCAGTAGTAGACAGCTGAACACTGAAGCTTTCTTT.

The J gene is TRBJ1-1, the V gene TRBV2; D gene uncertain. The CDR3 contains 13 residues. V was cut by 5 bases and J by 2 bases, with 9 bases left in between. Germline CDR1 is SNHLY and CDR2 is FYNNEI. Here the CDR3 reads CASSRAPNTEAFF. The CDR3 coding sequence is TGTGCCAGCAGTCGGGCTCCAAACACTGAAGCTTTCTTT.

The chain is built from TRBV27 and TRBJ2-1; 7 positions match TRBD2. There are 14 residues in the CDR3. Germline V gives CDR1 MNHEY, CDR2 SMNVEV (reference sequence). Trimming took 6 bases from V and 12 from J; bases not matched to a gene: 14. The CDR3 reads CASSRRRDYASQFF. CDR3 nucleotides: TGTGCCAGCAGCAGACGCCGGGACTACGCCTCGCAGTTCTTC.

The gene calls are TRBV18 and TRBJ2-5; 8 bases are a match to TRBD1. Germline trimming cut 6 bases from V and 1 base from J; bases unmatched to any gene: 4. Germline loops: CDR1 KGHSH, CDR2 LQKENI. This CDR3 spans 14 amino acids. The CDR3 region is CASSDRGVQETQYF. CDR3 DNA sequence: TGTGCCAGCTCTGACAGGGGCGTCCAAGAGACCCAGTACTTC.

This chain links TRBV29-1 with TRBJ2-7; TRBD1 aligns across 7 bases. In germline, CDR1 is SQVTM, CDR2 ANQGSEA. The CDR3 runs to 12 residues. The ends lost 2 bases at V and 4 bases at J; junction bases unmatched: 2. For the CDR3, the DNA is TGCAGCGTTGAAAAGGGGGCATACGAGCAGTACTTC. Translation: CSVEKGAYEQYF.

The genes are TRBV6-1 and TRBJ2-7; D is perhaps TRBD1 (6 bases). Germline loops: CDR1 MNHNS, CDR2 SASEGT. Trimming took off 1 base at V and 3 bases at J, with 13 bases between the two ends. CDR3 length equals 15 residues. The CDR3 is CASSEGPGTFYEQYF. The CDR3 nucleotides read TGTGCCAGCAGTGAAGGCCCCGGGACATTCTACGAGCAGTACTTC.

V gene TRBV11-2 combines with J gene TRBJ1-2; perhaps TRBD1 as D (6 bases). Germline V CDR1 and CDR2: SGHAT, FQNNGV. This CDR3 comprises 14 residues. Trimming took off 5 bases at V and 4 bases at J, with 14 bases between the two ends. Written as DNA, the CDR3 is TGTGCCAGCAGCACCTCGACAGGACTCTATGGCTACACCTTC. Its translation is CASSTSTGLYGYTF.

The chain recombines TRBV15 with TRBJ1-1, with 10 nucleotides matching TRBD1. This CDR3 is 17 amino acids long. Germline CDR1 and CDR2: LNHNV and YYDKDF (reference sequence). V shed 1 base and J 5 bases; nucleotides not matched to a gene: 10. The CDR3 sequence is CATSRVRNRDRGTEAFF. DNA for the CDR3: TGTGCCACCAGCAGAGTCAGGAACCGGGACAGGGGAACTGAAGCTTTCTTT.